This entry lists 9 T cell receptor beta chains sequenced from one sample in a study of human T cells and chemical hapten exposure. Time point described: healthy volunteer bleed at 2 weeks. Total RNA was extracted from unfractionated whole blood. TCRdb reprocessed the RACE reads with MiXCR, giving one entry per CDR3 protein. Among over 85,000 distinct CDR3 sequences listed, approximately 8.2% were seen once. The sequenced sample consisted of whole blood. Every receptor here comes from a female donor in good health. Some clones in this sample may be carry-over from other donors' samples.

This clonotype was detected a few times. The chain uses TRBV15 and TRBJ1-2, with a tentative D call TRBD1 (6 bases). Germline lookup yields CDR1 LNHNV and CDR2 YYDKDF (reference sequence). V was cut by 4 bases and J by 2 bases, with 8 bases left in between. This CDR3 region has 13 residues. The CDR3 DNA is TGTGCCACCAGCAAAGACAGGAACTATGGCTACACCTTC. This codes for CATSKDRNYGYTF. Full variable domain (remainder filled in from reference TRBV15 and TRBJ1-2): DAMVIQNPRYQVTQFGKPVTLSCSQTLNHNVMYWYQQKSSQAPKLLFHYYDKDFNNEADTPDNFQSRRPNTSFCFLDIRSPGLGDTAMYLCATSKDRNYGYTFGSGTRLTVV.

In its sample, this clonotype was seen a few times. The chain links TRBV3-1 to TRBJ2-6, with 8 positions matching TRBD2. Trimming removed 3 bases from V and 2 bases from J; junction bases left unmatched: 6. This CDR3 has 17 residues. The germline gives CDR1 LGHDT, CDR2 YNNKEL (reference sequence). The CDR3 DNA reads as TGTGCCAGCAGCCAGCCGGGACTAGTCGCTGGGGCCAACGTCCTGACTTTC. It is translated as CASSQPGLVAGANVLTF.

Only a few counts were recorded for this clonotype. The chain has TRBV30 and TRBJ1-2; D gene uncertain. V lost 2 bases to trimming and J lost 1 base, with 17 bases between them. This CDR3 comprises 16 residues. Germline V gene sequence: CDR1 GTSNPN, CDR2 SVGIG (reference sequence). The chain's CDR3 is CAWSPFLVDLNYGYTF. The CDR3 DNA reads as TGTGCCTGGAGTCCGTTTTTAGTGGACCTTAACTATGGCTACACCTTC.

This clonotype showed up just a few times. The CDR3 bases are TGTGCCACCAGCCGGGCGTTGAACACTGAAGCTTTCTTT. Its protein is CATSRALNTEAFF. V and J are TRBV15 and TRBJ1-1, with D hard to call. The CDR3 has 13 residues. V lost 5 bases to trimming and J lost 0 bases, with 7 bases between them. Germline CDR1 and CDR2: LNHNV and YYDKDF (reference sequence).

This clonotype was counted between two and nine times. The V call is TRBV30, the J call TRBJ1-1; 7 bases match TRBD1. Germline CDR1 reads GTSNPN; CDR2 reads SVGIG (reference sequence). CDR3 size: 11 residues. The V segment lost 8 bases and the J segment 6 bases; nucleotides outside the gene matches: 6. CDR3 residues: CAADRVAEAFF. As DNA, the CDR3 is TGTGCCGCCGACAGGGTAGCTGAAGCTTTCTTT.

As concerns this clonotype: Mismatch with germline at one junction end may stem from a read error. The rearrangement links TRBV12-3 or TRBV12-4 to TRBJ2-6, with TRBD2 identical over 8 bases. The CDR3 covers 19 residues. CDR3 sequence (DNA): TGTACCAGCGCTTGGGGGGGGGCCCAGACTAGCGTTGGGGCCAACGTCCTGACTTTC. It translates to CTSAWGGAQTSVGANVLTF.

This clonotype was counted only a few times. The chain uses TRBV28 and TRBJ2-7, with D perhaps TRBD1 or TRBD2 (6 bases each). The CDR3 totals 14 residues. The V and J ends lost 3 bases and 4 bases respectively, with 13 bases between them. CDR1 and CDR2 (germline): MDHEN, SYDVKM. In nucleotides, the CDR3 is TGTGCCAGCAGTTTTGTGGAGGGGGGATACGAGCAGTACTTC. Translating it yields CASSFVEGGYEQYF.

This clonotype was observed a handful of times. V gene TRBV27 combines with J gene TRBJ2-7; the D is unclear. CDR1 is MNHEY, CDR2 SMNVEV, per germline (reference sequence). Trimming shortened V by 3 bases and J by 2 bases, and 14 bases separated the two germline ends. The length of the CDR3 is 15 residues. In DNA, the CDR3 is TGTGCCAGCAGTTTTCGGCCCCCTAGTACCTACGAGCAGTACTTC. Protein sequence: CASSFRPPSTYEQYF.

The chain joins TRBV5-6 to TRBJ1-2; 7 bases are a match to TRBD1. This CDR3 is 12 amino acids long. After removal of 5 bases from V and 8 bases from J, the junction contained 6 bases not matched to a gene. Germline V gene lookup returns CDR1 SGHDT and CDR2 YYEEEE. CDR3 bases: TGTGCCAGCAGACAGGGGAGCCGCGGCTACACCTTC. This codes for CASRQGSRGYTF.